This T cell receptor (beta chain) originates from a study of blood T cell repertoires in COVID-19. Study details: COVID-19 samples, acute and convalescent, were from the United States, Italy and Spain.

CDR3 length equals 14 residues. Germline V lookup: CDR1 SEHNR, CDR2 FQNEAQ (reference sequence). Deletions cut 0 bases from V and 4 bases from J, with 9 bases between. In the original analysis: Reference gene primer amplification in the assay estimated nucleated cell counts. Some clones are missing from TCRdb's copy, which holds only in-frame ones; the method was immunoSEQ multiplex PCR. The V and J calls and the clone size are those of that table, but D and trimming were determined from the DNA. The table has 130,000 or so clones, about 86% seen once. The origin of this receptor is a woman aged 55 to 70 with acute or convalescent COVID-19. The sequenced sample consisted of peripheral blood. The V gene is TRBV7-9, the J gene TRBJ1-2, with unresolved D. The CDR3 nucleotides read TGTGCCAGCAGCTTAGCGCCGCAGGTCTATGGCTACACCTTC. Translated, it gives CASSLAPQVYGYTF.